This record covers a single TCR beta chain. This sample is part of a study of T-cell reconstitution after alpha-beta-depleted transplantation in children. Unique molecular identifiers featured in how the TCRbeta library was prepared. TCRdb independently ran MiXCR on the PCR reads; one entry per CDR3 protein. The sample has 500,000 or so distinct CDR3 sequences; 30% to 35% are singletons. The CDR3 covers 14 residues. The V end lost 4 bases, the J end lost 8 bases, and 16 bases lay between the germline ends. CDR1 is SGDLS, CDR2 YYNGEE, per germline. Specimen: PBMCs from the stem cell graft donor, collected from the stem cell graft. The source of this sequence is a human donor who donated a stem cell graft to a child with aplastic anemia. The chain couples TRBV9 to TRBJ2-1; D gene unclear. The CDR3 reads CASSPSESVHEQFF. In nucleotides, the CDR3 is TGTGCCAGCAGCCCATCCGAATCGGTCCATGAGCAGTTCTTC.